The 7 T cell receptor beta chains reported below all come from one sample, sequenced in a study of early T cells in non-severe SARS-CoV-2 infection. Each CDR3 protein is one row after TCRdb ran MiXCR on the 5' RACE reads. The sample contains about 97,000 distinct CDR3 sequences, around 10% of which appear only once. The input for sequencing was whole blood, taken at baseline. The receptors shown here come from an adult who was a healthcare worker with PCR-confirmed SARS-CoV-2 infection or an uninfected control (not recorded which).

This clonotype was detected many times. The CDR3 nucleotides read TGTGCCAGCAGCCAAGCAGAGGGGAGCGGACGTACGTGGGACGGGGAGCTGTTTTTT. This encodes CASSQAEGSGRTWDGELFF. The rearrangement joins TRBV14 to TRBJ2-2; perhaps D is TRBD1 or TRBD2 (5 bases each). The germline CDR1 and CDR2 sequences are SGHDN and FVKESK. Trimming left V 1 base short and J 7 bases short, with 25 bases between. The CDR3 is 19 residues long.

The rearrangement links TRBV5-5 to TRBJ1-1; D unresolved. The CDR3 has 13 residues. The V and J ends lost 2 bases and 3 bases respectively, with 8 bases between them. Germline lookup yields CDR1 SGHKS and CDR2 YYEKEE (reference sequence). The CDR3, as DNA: TGTGCCAGCAGCTTTGAAAGGGACACTGAAGCTTTCTTT. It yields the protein CASSFERDTEAFF.

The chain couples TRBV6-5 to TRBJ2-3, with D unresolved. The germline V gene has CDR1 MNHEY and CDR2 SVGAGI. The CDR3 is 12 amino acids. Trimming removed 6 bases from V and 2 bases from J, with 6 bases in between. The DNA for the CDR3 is TGTGCCAGCAGGTCCCTCACAGATACGCAGTATTTT. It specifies CASRSLTDTQYF.

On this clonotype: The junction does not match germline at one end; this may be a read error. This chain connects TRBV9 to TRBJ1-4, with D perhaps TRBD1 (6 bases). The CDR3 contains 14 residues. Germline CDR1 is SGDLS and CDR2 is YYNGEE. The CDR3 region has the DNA TGTACCAGCAGCCCCTCCGGGACATTCAAAAAACTGTTTTTT. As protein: CTSSPSGTFKKLFF.

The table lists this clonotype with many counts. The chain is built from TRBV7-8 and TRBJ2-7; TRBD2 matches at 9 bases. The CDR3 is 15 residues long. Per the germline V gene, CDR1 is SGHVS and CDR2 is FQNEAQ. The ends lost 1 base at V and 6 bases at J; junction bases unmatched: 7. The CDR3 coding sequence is TGTGCCAGCAGCTTAGGTACTAGCGGGCTTTCCGAGCAGTACTTC. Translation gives CASSLGTSGLSEQYF. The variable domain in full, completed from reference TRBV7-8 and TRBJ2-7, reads GAGVSQSPRYKVAKRGQDVALRCDPISGHVSLFWYQQALGQGPEFLTYFQNEAQLDKSGLPSDRFFAERPEGSVSTLKIQRTQQEDSAVYLCASSLGTSGLSEQYFGPGTRLTVT.

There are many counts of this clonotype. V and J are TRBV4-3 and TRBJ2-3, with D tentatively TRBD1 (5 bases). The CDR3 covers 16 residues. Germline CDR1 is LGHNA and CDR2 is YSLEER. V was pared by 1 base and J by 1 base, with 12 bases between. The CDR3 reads CASSQVSARGTDTQYF. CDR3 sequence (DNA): TGCGCCAGCAGCCAAGTGTCGGCCAGGGGCACAGATACGCAGTATTTT.

The CDR3 bases are TGTGCCAGCAGTTTAGAAGGGACAGGGGGCTTAGATGAGCAGTTCTTC. Translating gives CASSLEGTGGLDEQFF. V and J are TRBV12-3 or TRBV12-4 and TRBJ2-1; 12 nucleotides align to TRBD1. The length of the CDR3 is 16 residues. V shed 1 base, J shed 8 bases, and the junction held 6 bases outside the gene matches.